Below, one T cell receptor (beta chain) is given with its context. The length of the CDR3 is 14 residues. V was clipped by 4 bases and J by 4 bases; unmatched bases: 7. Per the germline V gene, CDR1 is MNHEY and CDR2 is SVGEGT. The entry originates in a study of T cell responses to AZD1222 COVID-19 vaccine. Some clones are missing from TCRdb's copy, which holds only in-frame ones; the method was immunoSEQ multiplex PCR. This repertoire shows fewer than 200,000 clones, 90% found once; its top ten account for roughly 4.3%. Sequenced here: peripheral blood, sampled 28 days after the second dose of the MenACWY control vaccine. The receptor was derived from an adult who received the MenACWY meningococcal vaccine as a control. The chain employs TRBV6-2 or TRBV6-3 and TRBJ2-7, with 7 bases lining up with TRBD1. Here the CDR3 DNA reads TGTGCCAGCAGTTCGCGGACAGGCCCATACGAGCAGTACTTC. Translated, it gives CASSSRTGPYEQYF.